This TCR beta chain was documented in a study of blood T cell repertoires in COVID-19. Study-wide background: Samples taken during acute and convalescent COVID-19 were collected in the United States, Italy and Spain. T cells, B-cell-depleted T cells, or PBMCs provided the cDNA or gDNA that served as material.

The Seattle patients, enrolled during active infection, were followed longitudinally. Between the trimmed V and J ends, which lost 6 bases and 5 bases, there was a span of 38 bases. The CDR3 length is 22 residues. Authors' methods: Quantification of nucleated cells was approximated via reference gene primer amplification. Repertoires were generated with immunoSEQ multiplex PCR, while TCRdb's copy carries only in-frame clones and drops some. V and J calls and clone size follow that table, whereas D and trimming were derived from the DNA. This sample has 300,000 to 400,000 clones; about nine tenths occur once, and the top ten carry 9.9%.

Sequenced input: peripheral blood. This receptor was identified in a man younger than 45 with COVID-19, enrolled during active disease. The chain links TRBV23-1 to TRBJ2-1; D may be TRBD1 (5 bases). TRBV23-1 is an ORF, and what it does is uncertain. The CDR3 sequence is CASRRTTRTTTPSTDINNEQFF. In DNA form, the CDR3 reads TGCGCCAGCAGACGAACTACCCGGACAACTACCCCCTCAACTGACATAAACAATGAGCAGTTCTTC.